The rows below give T cell receptor beta chains drawn from one sample of a study of T cell repertoires in cytomegalovirus infection. These receptors have no identified antigens. TCRdb re-called the reads with MiXCR, one entry per CDR3 protein. The sample records 400,000 to 600,000 distinct CDR3 sequences, 40% to 50% being singletons. This specimen consisted of cultured PBMCs, obtained from culture after CMV antigen stimulation. These receptors were taken from a human donor in good health (CMV status not recorded). Some clones in this sample may be carry-over from other donors' samples. Both conserved end residues are part of each CDR3. D genes are given only for firm matches. Clone size, where shown, is once, few, many, or a class for clones that have expanded.

clone_size,v_call,j_call,d_call,cdr3_aa,cdr3_nt
few,TRBV11-2,TRBJ1-4,TRBD1,CASSLSQGVLEKLFF,TGTGCCAGCAGCTTATCCCAGGGGGTTCTGGAAAAACTGTTTTTT
NA,TRBV7-2,TRBJ2-1,NA,CASSPTREYNEQFF,TGTGCCAGCAGCCCGACACGAGAGTACAATGAGCAGTTCTTC
few,TRBV7-6,TRBJ2-7,NA,CASSSLRGRAYEQYF,TGTGCCAGCAGCTCCCTAAGGGGGAGGGCGTACGAGCAGTACTTC
NA,TRBV7-2,TRBJ2-1,TRBD1,CASSPRDSTGRQFF,TGTGCCAGCAGCCCGAGGGACAGCACCGGTCGGCAGTTCTTC
NA,TRBV7-6,TRBJ2-1,NA,CASSLAGDNEQFF,TGTGCCAGCAGCTTAGCAGGGGACAATGAGCAGTTCTTC
NA,TRBV6-1,TRBJ2-1,TRBD1,CASSGQGAWSEQFF,TGTGCCAGCAGCGGACAGGGGGCTTGGTCTGAGCAGTTCTTC
NA,TRBV19,TRBJ2-5,TRBD1,CASRQGSKETQYF,TGTGCCAGCCGACAGGGAAGCAAAGAGACCCAGTACTTC
NA,TRBV9,TRBJ2-3,TRBD2,CASNIAGSTDTQYF,TGTGCCAGCAACATAGCGGGGAGTACAGATACGCAGTATTTT
NA,TRBV7-9,TRBJ1-4,NA,CASSLGLGDNEKLFF,TGTGCCAGCAGCTTAGGGCTCGGGGATAATGAAAAACTGTTTTTT
NA,TRBV5-3,TRBJ2-7,TRBD2,CASSASGLAGGLDF,TGTGCCAGCAGCGCCTCGGGACTAGCGGGGGGCCTGGACTTC
NA,TRBV6-1,TRBJ2-2,NA,CASKALITGELFF,TGTGCCAGCAAGGCGTTAATCACCGGGGAGCTGTTTTTT
NA,TRBV7-2,TRBJ2-4,NA,CASSLIQGAKNIQYF,TGTGCCAGCAGCTTAATCCAAGGGGCCAAAAACATTCAGTACTTC
NA,TRBV19,TRBJ2-1,NA,CASSTTGGWNEQFF,TGTGCCAGTAGCACGACAGGCGGTTGGAATGAGCAGTTCTTC
NA,TRBV7-2,TRBJ1-1,NA,CASSLAATNTEAFF,TGTGCCAGCAGCTTAGCGGCCACCAACACTGAAGCTTTCTTT
many,TRBV7-6,TRBJ2-6,NA,CASSRAGGSGANVLTF,TGTGCCAGCAGTCGGGCAGGAGGCTCTGGGGCCAACGTCCTGACTTTC
once,TRBV6-9,TRBJ2-1,NA,CASSREMNEQFF,TGTGCCAGCAGTAGGGAAATGAATGAGCAGTTCTTC
NA,TRBV27,TRBJ2-7,TRBD2,CASSLFGRADEQYF,TGTGCCAGCAGTTTATTCGGGAGGGCGGACGAGCAGTACTTC
NA,TRBV5-1,TRBJ2-5,TRBD2,CASSLRGSGETQYF,TGCGCCAGCAGCTTGCGCGGGAGTGGGGAGACCCAGTACTTC
few,TRBV12-3/TRBV12-4,TRBJ2-5,NA,CASSLDPRGGGIVETQYF,TGTGCCAGCAGTTTAGACCCCCGGGGAGGGGGCATCGTGGAGACCCAGTACTTC
NA,TRBV3-1,TRBJ2-2,TRBD1,CASSQEQGATGELFF,TGTGCCAGCAGCCAAGAACAGGGGGCAACCGGGGAGCTGTTTTTT
NA,TRBV7-3,TRBJ1-6,NA,CASRILRDRDSPLHF,TGTGCCAGCAGGATTCTCAGGGATCGAGATTCACCCCTCCACTTT
NA,TRBV6-1,TRBJ1-1,TRBD1,CASFPGGTEAFF,TGTGCCAGCTTCCCAGGGGGCACTGAAGCTTTCTTT
NA,TRBV6-2/TRBV6-3,TRBJ2-3,NA,CASSYSDRGSTDTQYF,TGTGCCAGCAGTTACTCGGATCGGGGCTCCACAGATACGCAGTATTTT
NA,TRBV7-8,TRBJ1-4,NA,CASSSKWTRLFF,TGTGCCAGCAGCTCGAAATGGACACGACTGTTTTTT